This T cell receptor beta chain was observed in a study of CXCR3-negative and CXCR3-positive naive CD8 T cells. About the study: Per library, roughly 1.6 +/- 0.3 million reads; 130 million to 150 million TRB reads overall.

UMI-tagged TRB cDNA libraries were built via 5' RACE. From the 5' RACE reads, TCRdb lists one entry per CDR3 protein and no DNA. The sample has around 96,000 distinct CDR3 sequences. This CDR3 has 11 amino acids. Germline CDR1 is SQVTM and CDR2 is ANQGSEA. The source of this sequence is a human donor in good health. Some clones in this sample may be carry-over from other donors' samples. The chain is built from TRBV29-1 and TRBJ2-7. The specimen sequenced was naive CXCR3- CD8+ T cells from blood. As for subset: CD45RO-CCR7+CD27+CD95- naive CD8+ T cells lacking CXCR3 (TNR3-). The CDR3 sequence is CSVTVSYEQYF.